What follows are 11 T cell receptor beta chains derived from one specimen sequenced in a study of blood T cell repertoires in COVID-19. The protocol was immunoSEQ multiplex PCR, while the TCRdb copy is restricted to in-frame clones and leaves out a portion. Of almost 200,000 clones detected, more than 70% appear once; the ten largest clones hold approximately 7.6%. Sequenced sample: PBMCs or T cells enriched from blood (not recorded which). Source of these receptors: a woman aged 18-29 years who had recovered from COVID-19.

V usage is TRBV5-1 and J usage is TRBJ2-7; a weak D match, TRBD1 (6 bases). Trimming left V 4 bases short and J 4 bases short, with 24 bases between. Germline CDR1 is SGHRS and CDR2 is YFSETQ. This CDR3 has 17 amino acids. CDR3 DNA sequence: TGCGCCAGCAGCGAACGGCTGGCAGGGGACGGTGGGTACGAGCAGTACTTC. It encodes CASSERLAGDGGYEQYF.

The CDR3: CASSSRWTGDERAYEQYF. The CDR3 bases are TGTGCCAGTAGTAGCCGTTGGACAGGAGACGAAAGGGCCTACGAGCAGTACTTC. The chain employs TRBV19 and TRBJ2-7; 7 nucleotides agree with TRBD1. Germline values: CDR1 LNHDA, CDR2 SQIVND (reference sequence). The CDR3 is 18 amino acids. V lost 4 bases to trimming and J lost 2 bases; unmatched junction nucleotides: 17. Supplemented by reference TRBV19 and TRBJ2-7, the full variable domain reads DGGITQSPKYLFRKEGQNVTLSCEQNLNHDAMYWYRQDPGQGLRLIYYSQIVNDFQKGDIAEGYSVSREKKESFPLTVTSAQKNPTAFYLCASSSRWTGDERAYEQYFGPGTRLTVT.

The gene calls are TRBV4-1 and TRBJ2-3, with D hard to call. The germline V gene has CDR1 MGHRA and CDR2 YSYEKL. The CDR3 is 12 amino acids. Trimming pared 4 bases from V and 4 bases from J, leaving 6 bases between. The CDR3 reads CASSPRADTQYF. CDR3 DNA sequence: TGCGCCAGCAGCCCCCGGGCAGATACGCAGTATTTT.

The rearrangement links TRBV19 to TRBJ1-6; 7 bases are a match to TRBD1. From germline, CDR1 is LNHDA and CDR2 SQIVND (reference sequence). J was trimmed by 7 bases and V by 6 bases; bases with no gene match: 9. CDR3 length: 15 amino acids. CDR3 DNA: TGTGCCAGTAGCATGACAGGGTGGTTGAATTCACCCCTCCACTTT. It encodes CASSMTGWLNSPLHF.

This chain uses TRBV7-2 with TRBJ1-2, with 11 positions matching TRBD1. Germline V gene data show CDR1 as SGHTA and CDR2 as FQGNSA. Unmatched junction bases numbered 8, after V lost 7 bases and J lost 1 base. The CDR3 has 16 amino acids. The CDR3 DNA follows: TGTGCCAGCACCGAACAGGGGACAGGGGGTAACTATGGCTACACCTTC. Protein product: CASTEQGTGGNYGYTF.

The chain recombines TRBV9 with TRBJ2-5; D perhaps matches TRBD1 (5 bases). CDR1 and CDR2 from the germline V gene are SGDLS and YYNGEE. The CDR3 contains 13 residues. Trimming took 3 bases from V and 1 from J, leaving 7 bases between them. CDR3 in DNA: TGTGCCAGCAGCGAGGGGCCCCAAGAGACCCAGTACTTC. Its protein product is CASSEGPQETQYF.

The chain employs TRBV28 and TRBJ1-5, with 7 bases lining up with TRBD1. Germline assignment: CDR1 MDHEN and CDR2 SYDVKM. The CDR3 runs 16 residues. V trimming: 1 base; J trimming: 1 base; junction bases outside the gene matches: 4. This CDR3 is CASSLSPRGSNQPQHF. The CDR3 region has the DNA TGTGCCAGCAGTTTATCCCCCAGGGGGAGCAATCAGCCCCAGCATTTT.

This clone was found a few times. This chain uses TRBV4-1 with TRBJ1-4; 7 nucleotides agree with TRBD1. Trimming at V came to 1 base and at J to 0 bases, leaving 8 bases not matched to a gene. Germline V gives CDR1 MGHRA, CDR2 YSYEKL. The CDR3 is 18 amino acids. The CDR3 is CASSQGQGGTATNEKLFF. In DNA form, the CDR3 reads TGCGCCAGCAGCCAAGGACAGGGTGGAACTGCAACTAATGAAAAACTGTTTTTT.

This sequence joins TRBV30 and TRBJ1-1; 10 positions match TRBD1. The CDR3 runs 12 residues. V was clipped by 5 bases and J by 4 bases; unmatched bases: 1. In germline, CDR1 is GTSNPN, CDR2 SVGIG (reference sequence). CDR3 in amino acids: CAWGDRGTEAFF. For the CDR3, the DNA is TGTGCCTGGGGGGACAGGGGCACTGAAGCTTTCTTT.

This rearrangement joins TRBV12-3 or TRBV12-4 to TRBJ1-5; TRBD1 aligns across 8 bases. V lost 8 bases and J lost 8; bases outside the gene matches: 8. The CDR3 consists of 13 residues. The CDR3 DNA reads TGTGCCAGCGGGAAACAGGGGGGAAAGCCCCAGCATTTT. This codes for CASGKQGGKPQHF.

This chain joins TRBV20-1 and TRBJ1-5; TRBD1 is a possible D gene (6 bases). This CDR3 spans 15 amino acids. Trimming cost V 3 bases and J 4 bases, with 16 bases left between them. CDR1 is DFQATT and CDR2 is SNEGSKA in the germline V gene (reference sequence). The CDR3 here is CSASRDFGTNQPQHF. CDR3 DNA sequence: TGCAGTGCTAGTCGTGACTTTGGGACAAATCAGCCCCAGCATTTT.